This T cell receptor (beta chain) was retrieved from a study of lymphopenia after photon versus proton radiotherapy. The study, taken as a whole, reports: Oligoclonal CD8+ Temra expansion after nadir drove photon patients' diversity drop.

In the case of this clone: What it recognizes is unknown.

CDR3 size: 15 residues. V was shortened by 0 bases and J by 3 bases, with 10 bases between the two germline ends. Germline CDR1 SGHRS, CDR2 YFSETQ. Libraries were prepared by immunoSEQ multiplex PCR; TCRdb keeps only in-frame clonotypes and omits some of them. The sample carries 77,000 or so clones, around 83% recorded once. The chain combines TRBV5-1 with TRBJ2-1; D possibly corresponds to TRBD1 (5 bases). This clonotype was obtained from a man between 60 and 70 years old with pancreatic cancer. Sequencing used peripheral blood, obtained from a patient treated with proton-based radiotherapy. This chain's CDR3 is CASSLEAGYYNEQFF. The CDR3 coding sequence is TGCGCCAGCAGCTTGGAAGCAGGGTACTACAATGAGCAGTTCTTC.